What follows is one T cell receptor beta chain and its context. What it binds is unknown. The data were obtained in a study of shared clonotypes between healthy human individuals. Study-level findings and limits: The sampled material consisted only of blood, and tissue repertoires are likely to differ.

Naive CD8 populations comprised CD45RO-negative cells positively selected for CCR7, excluding terminally differentiated effector memory CD45RA+ cells. The repertoire was sequenced with immunoSEQ multiplex PCR; TCRdb's copy has only in-frame clones and lacks some. This repertoire shows around 620,000 clones, approximately 96% found once; its top ten account for over 0.095%. The receptor comes from a woman aged 25 to 45 in good health. The material sequenced was naive CD8+ T cells sorted from blood.

CDR3 residues: CASSPTRDRGFNEKLFF. The CDR3 coding sequence is TGTGCCAGCAGCCCGACCCGGGACAGGGGGTTTAATGAAAAACTGTTTTTT. V is TRBV28 and J is TRBJ1-4, with 11 bases fitting TRBD1. This CDR3 has 17 amino acids. CDR1 is MDHEN and CDR2 is SYDVKM in the germline V gene. Unmatched junction bases numbered 10, after V lost 6 bases and J lost 4 bases.